The text below deals with one TCR beta chain. This sample stems from a study of blood T cell repertoires in COVID-19. Assay: immunoSEQ multiplex PCR; the TCRdb copy retains only in-frame clones and omits some. The table includes around 100,000 clones, roughly 86% detected once. The source material was peripheral blood. This TCR derives from a man aged 35 to 55 with acute or convalescent COVID-19.

The CDR3 is CATSSRTSLVDEQFF. CDR3 nucleotides: TGTGCCACCAGCTCCCGGACTAGTCTCGTGGACGAGCAGTTCTTC. The gene calls are TRBV15 and TRBJ2-1; 7 bases are shared with TRBD2. V lost 5 bases and J lost 10; bases outside the gene matches: 14. Germline V gene data show CDR1 as LNHNV and CDR2 as YYDKDF (reference sequence). The CDR3 totals 15 residues. Full variable domain (missing parts from reference TRBV15 and TRBJ2-1): DAMVIQNPRYQVTQFGKPVTLSCSQTLNHNVMYWYQQKSSQAPKLLFHYYDKDFNNEADTPDNFQSRRPNTSFCFLDIRSPGLGDTAMYLCATSSRTSLVDEQFFGPGTRLTVL.